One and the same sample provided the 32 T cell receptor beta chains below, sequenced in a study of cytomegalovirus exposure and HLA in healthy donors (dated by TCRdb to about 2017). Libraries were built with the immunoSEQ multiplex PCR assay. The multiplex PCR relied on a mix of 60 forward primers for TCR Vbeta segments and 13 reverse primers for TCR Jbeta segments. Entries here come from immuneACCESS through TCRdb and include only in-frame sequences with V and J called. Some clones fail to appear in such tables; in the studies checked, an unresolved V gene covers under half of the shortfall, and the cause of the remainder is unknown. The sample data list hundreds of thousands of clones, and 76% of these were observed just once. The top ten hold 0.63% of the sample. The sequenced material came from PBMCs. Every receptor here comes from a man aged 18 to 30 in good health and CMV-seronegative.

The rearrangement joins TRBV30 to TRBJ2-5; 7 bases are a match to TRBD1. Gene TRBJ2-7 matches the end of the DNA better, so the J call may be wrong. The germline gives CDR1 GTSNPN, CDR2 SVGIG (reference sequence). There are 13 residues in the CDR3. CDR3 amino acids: CAWSRDSTYEQYF. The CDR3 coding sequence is TGTGCCTGGAGTAGGGACAGCACCTACGAGCAGTACTTC.

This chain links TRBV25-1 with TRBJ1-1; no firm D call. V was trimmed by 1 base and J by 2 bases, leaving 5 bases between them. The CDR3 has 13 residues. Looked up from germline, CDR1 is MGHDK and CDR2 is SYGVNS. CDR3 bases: TGTGCCAGCAGTGAATCCCTAAACACTGAAGCTTTCTTT. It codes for CASSESLNTEAFF.

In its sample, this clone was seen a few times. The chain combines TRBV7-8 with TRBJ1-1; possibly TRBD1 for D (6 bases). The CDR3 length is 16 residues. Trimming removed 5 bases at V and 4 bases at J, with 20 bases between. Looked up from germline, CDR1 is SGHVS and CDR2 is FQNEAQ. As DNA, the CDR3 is TGTGCCAGCAGCACCCACCTAGGGGGGGGGCTCACTGAAGCTTTCTTT. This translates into CASSTHLGGGLTEAFF.

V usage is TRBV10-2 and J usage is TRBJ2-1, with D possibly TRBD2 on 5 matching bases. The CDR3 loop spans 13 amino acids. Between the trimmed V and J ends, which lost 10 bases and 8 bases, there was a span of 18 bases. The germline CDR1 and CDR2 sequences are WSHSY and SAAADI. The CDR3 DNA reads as TGCGCCACCGGACCCTCGGGGATTGATGAGCAGTTCTTC. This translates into CATGPSGIDEQFF.

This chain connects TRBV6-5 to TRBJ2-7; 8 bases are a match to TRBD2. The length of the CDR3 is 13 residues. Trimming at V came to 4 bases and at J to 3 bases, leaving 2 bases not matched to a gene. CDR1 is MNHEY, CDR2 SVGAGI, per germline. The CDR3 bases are TGTGCCAGCAGTTTCAGCGGGAGCTACGAGCAGTACTTC. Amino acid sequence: CASSFSGSYEQYF.

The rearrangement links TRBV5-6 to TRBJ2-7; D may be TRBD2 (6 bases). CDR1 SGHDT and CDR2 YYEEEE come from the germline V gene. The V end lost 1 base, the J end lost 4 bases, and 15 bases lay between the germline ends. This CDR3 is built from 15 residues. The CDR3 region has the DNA TGTGCCAGCAGCTTGTTGGCGACTAGTATTTACGAGCAGTACTTC. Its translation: CASSLLATSIYEQYF.

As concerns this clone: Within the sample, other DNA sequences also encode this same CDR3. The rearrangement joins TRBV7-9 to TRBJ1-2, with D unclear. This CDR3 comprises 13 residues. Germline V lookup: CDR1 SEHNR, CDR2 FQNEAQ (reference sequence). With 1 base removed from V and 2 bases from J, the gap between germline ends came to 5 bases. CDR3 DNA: TGTGCCAGCAGCTTAGGAGGAAACTATGGCTACACCTTC. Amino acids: CASSLGGNYGYTF.

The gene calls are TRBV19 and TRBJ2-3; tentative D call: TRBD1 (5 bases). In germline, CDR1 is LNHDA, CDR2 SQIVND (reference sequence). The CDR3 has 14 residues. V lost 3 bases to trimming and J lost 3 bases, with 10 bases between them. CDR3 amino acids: CASSIRGGTDTQYF. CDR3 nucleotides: TGTGCCAGTAGTATTAGGGGTGGAACAGATACGCAGTATTTT.

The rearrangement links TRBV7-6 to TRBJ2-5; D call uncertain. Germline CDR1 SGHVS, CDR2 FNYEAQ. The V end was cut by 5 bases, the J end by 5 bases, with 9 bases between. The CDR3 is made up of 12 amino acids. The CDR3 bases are TGTGCCAGCAGCCTCTACGGGGAGACCCAGTACTTC. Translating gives CASSLYGETQYF.

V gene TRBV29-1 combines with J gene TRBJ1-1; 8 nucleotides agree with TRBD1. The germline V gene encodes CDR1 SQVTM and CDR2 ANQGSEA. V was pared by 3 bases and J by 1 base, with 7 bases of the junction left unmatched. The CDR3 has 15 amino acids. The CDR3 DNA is TGCAGCGTTGATTTGTTCGGGACAGGGAACACTGAAGCTTTCTTT. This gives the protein CSVDLFGTGNTEAFF.

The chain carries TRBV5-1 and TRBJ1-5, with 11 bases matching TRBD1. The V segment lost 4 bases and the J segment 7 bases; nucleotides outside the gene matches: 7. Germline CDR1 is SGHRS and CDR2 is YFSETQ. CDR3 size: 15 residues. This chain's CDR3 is CASSISGTGGQPQHF. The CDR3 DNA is TGCGCCAGCAGCATCTCCGGGACAGGGGGGCAGCCCCAGCATTTT.

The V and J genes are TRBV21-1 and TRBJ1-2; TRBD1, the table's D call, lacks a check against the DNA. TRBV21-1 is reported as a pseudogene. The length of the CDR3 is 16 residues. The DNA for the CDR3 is TGTGCCAGCAGCAAATATGTCGGACAGGAGACCTATGGCTACACCTTC. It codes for CASSKYVGQETYGYTF.

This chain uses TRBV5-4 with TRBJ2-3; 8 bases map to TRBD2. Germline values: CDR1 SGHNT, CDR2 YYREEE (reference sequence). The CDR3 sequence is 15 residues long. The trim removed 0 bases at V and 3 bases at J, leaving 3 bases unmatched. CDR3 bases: TGTGCCAGCAGCTTGGGGACTAGCAGAACAGATACGCAGTATTTT. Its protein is CASSLGTSRTDTQYF.

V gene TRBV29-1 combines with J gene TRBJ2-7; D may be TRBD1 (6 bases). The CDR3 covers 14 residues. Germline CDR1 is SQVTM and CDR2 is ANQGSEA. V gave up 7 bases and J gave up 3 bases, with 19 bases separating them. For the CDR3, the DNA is TGCAGCGCCCGATTGGGTGACAGGAGCTACGAGCAGTACTTC. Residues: CSARLGDRSYEQYF.

The CDR3 sequence is CASSLSRPGGTGELFF. DNA for the CDR3: TGTGCCAGCAGCTTATCCCGGCCCGGGGGAACCGGGGAGCTGTTTTTT. The chain couples TRBV11-2 to TRBJ2-2, with D tentatively TRBD2 (6 bases). CDR3 length: 16 amino acids. The germline gives CDR1 SGHAT, CDR2 FQNNGV. Trimming left V 2 bases short and J 5 bases short, with 15 bases between.

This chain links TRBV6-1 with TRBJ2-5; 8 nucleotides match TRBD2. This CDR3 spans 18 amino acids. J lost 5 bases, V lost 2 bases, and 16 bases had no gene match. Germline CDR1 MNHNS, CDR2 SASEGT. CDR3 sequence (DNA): TGTGCCAGCAGTGAAAAGGGTTTAGTAGCGGGATTTTGGGAGACCCAGTACTTC. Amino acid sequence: CASSEKGLVAGFWETQYF.

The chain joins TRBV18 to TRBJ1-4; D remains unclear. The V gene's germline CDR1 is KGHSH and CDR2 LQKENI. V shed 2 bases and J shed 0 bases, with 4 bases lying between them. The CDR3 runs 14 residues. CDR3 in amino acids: CASSPTATNEKLFF. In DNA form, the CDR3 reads TGTGCCAGCTCACCAACTGCAACTAATGAAAAACTGTTTTTT.

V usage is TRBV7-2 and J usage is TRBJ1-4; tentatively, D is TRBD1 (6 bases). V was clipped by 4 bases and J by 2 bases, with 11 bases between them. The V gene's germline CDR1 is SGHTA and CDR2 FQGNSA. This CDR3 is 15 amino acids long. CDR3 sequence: CASSSGTSTNEKLFF. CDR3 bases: TGTGCCAGCAGCTCCGGGACATCCACTAATGAAAAACTGTTTTTT.

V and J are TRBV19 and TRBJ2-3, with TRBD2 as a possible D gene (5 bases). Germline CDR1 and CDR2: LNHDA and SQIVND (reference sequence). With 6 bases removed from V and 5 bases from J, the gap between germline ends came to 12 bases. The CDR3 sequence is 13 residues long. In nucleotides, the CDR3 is TGTGCCAGTAGATGGGCTAGCTTAGATACGCAGTATTTT. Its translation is CASRWASLDTQYF.

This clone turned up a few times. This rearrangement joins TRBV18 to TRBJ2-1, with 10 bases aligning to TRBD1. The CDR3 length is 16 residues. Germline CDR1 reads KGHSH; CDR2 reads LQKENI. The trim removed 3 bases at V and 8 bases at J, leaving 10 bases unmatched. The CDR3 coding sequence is TGTGCCAGCTCACCGATGGACAGGGGGGGTGGCGATGAGCAGTTCTTC. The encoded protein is CASSPMDRGGGDEQFF.

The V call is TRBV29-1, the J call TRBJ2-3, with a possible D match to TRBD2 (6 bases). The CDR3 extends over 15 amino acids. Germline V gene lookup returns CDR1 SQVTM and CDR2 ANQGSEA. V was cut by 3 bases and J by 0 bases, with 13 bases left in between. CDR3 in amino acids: CSVDLLAPSTDTQYF. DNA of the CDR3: TGCAGCGTTGACCTACTAGCCCCTAGCACAGATACGCAGTATTTT.

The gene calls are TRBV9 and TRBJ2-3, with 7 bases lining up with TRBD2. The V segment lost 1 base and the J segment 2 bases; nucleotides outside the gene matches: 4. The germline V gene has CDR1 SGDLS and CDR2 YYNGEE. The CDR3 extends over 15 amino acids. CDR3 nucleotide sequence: TGTGCCAGCAGCGTAATGGGACTATACACAGATACGCAGTATTTT. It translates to CASSVMGLYTDTQYF.

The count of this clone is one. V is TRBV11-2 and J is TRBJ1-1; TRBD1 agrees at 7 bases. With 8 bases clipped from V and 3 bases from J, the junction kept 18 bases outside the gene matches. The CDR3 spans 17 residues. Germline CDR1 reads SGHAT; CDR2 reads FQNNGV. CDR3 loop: CASESISRRGRDTEAFF. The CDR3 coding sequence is TGTGCCAGCGAATCAATTAGTCGTAGGGGGCGGGACACTGAAGCTTTCTTT. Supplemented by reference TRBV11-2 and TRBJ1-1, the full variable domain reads EAGVAQSPRYKIIEKRQSVAFWCNPISGHATLYWYQQILGQGPKLLIQFQNNGVVDDSQLPKDRFSAERLKGVDSTLKIQPAKLEDSAVYLCASESISRRGRDTEAFFGQGTRLTVV.

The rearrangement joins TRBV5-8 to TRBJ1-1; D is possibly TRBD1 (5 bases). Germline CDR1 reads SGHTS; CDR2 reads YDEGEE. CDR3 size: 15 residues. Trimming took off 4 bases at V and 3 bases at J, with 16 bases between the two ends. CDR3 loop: CASSPGVEGDTEAFF. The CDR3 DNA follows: TGTGCCAGCAGCCCCGGAGTAGAAGGGGACACTGAAGCTTTCTTT.

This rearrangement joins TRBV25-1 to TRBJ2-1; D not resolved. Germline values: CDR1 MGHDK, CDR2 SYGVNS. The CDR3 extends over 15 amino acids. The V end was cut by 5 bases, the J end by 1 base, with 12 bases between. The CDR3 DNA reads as TGTGCCAGCAGTATCGGCGGAGCTTCCTACAATGAGCAGTTCTTC. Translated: CASSIGGASYNEQFF. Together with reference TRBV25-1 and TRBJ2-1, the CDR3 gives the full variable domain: EADIYQTPRYLVIGTGKKITLECSQTMGHDKMYWYQQDPGMELHLIHYSYGVNSTEKGDLSSESTVSRIRTEHFPLTLESARPSHTSQYLCASSIGGASYNEQFFGPGTRLTVL.

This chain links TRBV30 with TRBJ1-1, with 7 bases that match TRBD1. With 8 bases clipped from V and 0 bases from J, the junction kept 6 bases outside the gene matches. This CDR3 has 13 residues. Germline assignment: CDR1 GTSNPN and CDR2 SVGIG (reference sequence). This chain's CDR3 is CAGNRGMNTEAFF. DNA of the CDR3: TGTGCCGGAAACAGGGGCATGAACACTGAAGCTTTCTTT. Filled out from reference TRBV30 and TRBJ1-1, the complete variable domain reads SQTIHQWPATLVQPVGSPLSLECTVEGTSNPNLYWYRQAAGRGLQLLFYSVGIGQISSEVPQNLSASRPQDRQFILSSKKLLLSDSGFYLCAGNRGMNTEAFFGQGTRLTVV.

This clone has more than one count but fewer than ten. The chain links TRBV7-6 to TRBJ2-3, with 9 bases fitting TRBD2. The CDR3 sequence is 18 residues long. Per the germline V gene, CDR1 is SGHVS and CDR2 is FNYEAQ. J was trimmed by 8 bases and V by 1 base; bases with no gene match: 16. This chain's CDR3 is CASSLETSAGTSSGTQYF. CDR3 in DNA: TGTGCCAGCAGCTTAGAGACCTCCGCCGGGACTAGCAGTGGTACGCAGTATTTT.

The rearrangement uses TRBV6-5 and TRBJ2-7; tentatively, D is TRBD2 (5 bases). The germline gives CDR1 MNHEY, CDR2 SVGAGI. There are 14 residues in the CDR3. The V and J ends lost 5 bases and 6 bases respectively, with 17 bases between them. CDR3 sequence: CASSPLLEGLEQYF. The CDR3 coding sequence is TGTGCCAGCAGTCCTCTTCTCGAGGGTCTCGAGCAGTACTTC.

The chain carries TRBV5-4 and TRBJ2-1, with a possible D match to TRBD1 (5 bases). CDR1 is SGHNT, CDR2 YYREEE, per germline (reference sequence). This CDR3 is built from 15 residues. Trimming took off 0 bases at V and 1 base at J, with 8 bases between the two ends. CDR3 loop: CASSLDRSSYNEQFF. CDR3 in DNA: TGTGCCAGCAGCTTGGACAGGTCGTCCTACAATGAGCAGTTCTTC.

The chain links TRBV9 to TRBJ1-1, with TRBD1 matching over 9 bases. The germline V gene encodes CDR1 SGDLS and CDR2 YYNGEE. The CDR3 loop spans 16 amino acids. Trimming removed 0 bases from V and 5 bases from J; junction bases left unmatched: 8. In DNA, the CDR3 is TGTGCCAGCAGCGTAGCCGGGACAGGGACTTTGACTGAAGCTTTCTTT. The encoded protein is CASSVAGTGTLTEAFF.

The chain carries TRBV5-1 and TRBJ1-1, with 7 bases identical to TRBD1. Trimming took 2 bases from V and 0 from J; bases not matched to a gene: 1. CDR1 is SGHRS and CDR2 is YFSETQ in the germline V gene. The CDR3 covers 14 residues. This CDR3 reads CASSFDRVNTEAFF. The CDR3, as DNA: TGCGCCAGCAGCTTCGACAGGGTGAACACTGAAGCTTTCTTT.

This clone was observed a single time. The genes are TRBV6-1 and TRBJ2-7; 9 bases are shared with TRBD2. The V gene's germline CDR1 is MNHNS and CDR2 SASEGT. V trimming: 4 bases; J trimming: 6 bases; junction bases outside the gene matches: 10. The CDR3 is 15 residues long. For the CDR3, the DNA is TGTGCCAGCAGTGCCCCACTAGCGGGTCAGGGCGAGCAGTACTTC. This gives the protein CASSAPLAGQGEQYF.